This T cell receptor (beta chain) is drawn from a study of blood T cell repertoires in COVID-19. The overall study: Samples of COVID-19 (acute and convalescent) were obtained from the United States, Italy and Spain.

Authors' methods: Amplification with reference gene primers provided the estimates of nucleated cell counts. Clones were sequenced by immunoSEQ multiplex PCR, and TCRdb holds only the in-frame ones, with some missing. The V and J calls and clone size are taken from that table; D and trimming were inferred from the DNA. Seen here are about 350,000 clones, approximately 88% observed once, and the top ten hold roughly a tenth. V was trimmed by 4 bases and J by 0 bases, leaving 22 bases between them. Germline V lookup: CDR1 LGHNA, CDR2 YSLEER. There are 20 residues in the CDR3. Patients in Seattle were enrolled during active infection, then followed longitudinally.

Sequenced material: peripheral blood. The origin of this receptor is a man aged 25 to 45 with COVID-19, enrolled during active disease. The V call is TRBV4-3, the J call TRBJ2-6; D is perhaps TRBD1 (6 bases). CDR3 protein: CASSPLNPGAGSSGANVLTF. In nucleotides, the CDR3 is TGCGCCAGCAGCCCTCTGAACCCAGGGGCCGGATCCTCTGGGGCCAACGTCCTGACTTTC.